This record concerns one TCR beta chain sequence. Produced via immunoSEQ multiplex PCR; TCRdb's table is partial and in-frame only. The sample includes more than 90,000 clones, 80% to 95% of them seen just once. The sample's time point: peripheral blood 6 weeks after treatment start. This sample is part of a study of PD-L1 blockade in urothelial cancer. V dropped 2 bases and J dropped 3; count of bases not matched to a gene: 6. The germline CDR1 and CDR2 sequences are LGHNA and YSLEER. This CDR3 has 17 residues. Sequenced here: PBMCs, sampled around atezolizumab (anti-PD-L1) treatment. J is TRBJ2-7 and V is TRBV4-3; 14 bases align to TRBD2. This receptor was taken from a man in his sixties with urothelial cancer. For the CDR3, the DNA is TGCGCCAGCAGCCAACAGACTAGCGGGGGGGCGGGCTACGAGCAGTACTTC. It encodes CASSQQTSGGAGYEQYF.